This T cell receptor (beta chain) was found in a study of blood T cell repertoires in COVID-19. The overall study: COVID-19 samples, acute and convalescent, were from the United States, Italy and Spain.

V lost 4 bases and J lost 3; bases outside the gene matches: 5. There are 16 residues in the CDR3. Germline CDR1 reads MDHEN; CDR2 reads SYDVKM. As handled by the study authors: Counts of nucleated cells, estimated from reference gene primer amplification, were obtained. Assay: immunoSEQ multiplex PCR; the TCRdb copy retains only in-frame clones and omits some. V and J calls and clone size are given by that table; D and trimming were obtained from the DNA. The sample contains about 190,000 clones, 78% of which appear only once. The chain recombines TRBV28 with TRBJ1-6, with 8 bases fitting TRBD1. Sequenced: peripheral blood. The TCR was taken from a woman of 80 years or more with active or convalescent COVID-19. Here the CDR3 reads CASSSDRAVYNSPLHF. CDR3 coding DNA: TGTGCCAGCAGTTCGGACAGGGCCGTCTATAATTCACCCCTCCACTTT.